This T cell receptor (beta chain) was found in a study of blood T cell repertoires in COVID-19. The overall study: The origin of the acute and convalescent COVID-19 samples was the United States, Italy and Spain. PBMCs, B-cell-depleted T cells, or T cells were the source of the cDNA or gDNA that made up the material.

The length of the CDR3 is 15 residues. Trimming shortened V by 1 base and J by 3 bases, and 13 bases separated the two germline ends. Germline V CDR1 and CDR2: SGHVS, FNYEAQ. The repertoire was sequenced with immunoSEQ multiplex PCR; TCRdb's copy has only in-frame clones and lacks some. This sample has fewer than 250,000 clones, with around 89% found just once. This sequence originates from a man aged 25 to 40 with COVID-19, enrolled during active disease. Sequenced material: peripheral blood. V is TRBV7-6 and J is TRBJ2-7; no reliable D call. The CDR3 is CASSLDYEKDYEQYF. Written as DNA, the CDR3 is TGTGCCAGCAGCTTAGATTACGAGAAAGACTACGAGCAGTACTTC.